This TCR beta chain derives from a study of shared clonotypes between healthy human individuals. Study-wide context: Researchers assigned three CD4 naive, three CD4 memory, two CD8 naive and one CD8 memory plate to each donor.

Whole-study results and caveats: Non-shared clonotypes displayed generation probabilities falling below those of clonotypes present in all four donors. Sampling covered nothing but blood. Tissue TCR repertoires likely differ from those found in blood.

The sorted-subset replicate PCRs were given around 190 ng DNA, which is 27,000 or so T cell genomes. TCRdb keeps only in-frame clones here, not all; method: immunoSEQ multiplex PCR. The table shows a few million clones, with more than 80% occurring only once. There are 13 residues in the CDR3. Germline CDR1 SGHTA, CDR2 FQGNSA. V was pared by 2 bases and J by 3 bases, with 7 bases between. Notes on this clone: What it recognizes is unknown.

This TCR was recovered from a young man in good health. The chain has TRBV7-2 and TRBJ1-1, with D possibly TRBD1 on 5 matching bases. Material: naive CD4+ T cells sorted from blood. Subset here: CD45RA+ positively selected. The CDR3 spells CASSLRGHTEAFF. The CDR3 DNA is TGTGCCAGCAGCTTAAGGGGCCACACTGAAGCTTTCTTT.